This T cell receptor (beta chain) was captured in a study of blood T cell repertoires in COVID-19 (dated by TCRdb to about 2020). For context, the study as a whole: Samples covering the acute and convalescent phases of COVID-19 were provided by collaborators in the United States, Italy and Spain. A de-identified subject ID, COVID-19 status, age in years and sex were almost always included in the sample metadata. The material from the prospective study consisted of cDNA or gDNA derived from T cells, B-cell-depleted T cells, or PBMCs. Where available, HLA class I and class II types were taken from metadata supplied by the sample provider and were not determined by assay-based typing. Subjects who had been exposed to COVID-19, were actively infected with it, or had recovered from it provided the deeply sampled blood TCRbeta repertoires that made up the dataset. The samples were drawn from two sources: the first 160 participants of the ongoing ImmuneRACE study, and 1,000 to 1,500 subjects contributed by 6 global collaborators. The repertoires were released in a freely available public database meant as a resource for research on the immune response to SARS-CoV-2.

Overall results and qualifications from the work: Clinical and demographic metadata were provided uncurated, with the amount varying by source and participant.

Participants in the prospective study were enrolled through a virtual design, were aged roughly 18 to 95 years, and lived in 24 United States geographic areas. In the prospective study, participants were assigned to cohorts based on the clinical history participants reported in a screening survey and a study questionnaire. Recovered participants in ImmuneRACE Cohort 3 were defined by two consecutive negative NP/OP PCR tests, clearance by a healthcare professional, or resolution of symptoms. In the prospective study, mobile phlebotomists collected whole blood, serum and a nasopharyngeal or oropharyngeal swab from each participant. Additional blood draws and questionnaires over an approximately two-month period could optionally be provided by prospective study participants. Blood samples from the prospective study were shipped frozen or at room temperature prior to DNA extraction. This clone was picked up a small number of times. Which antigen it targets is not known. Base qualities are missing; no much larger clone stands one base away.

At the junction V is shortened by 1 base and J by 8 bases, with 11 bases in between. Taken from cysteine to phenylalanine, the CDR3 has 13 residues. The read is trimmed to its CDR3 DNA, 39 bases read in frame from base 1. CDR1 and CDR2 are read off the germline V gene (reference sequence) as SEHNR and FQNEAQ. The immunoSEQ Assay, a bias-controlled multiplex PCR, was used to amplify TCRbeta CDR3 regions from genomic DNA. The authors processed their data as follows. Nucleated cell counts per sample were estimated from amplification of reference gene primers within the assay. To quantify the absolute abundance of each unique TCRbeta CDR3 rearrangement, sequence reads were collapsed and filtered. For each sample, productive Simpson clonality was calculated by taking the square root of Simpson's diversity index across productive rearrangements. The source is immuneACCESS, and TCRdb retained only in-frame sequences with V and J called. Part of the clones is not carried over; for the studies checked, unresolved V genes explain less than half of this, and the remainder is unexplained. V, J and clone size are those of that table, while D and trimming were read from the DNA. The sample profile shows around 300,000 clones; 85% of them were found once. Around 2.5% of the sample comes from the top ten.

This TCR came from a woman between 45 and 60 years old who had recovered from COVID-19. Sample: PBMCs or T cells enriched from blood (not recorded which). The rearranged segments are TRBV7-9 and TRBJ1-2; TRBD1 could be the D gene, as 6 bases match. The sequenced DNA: TGTGCCAGCAGCTTAGGGGAAACAGGGGGCTACACCTTC. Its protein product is CASSLGETGGYTF.